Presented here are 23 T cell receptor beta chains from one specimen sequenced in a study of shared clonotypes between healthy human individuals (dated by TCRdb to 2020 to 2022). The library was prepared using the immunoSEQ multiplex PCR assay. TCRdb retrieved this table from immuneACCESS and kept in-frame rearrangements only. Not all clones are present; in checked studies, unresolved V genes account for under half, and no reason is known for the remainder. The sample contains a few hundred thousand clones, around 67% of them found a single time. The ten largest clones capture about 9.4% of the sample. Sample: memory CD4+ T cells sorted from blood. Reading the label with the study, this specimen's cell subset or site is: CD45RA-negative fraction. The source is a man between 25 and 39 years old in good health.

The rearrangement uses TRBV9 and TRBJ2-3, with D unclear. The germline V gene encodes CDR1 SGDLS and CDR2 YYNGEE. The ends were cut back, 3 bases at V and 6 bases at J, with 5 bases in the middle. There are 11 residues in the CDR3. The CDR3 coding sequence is TGTGCCAGCAGCGGGGCGGATACGCAGTATTTT. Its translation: CASSGADTQYF.

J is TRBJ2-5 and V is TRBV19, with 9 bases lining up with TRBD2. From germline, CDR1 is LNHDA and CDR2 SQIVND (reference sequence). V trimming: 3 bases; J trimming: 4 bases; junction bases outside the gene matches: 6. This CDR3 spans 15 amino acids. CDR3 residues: CASSIFSGSLETQYF. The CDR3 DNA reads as TGTGCCAGTAGTATTTTTAGCGGGAGCTTAGAGACCCAGTACTTC.

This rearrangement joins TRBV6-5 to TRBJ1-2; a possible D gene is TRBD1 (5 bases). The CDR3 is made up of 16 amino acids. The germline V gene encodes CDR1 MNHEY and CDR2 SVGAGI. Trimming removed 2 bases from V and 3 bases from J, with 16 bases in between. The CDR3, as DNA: TGTGCCAGCAGTTACCTGACTCGACAGCAGCACTATGGCTACACCTTC. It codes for CASSYLTRQQHYGYTF.

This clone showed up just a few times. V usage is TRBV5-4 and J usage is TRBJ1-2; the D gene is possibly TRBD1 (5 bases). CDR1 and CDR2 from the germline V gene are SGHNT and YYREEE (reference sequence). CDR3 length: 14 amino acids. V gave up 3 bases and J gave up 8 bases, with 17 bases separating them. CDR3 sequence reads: CASSSLARAEGYTF. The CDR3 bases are TGTGCCAGCAGCTCGCTTGCCAGGGCAGAGGGCTACACCTTC.

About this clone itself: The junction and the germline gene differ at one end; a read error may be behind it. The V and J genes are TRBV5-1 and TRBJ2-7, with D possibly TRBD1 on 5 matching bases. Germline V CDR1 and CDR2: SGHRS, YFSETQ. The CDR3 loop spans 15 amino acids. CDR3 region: CASRLGNRLMGEQYF. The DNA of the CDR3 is TGCGCCAGCAGATTGGGTAACAGGCTAATGGGGGAGCAGTACTTC.

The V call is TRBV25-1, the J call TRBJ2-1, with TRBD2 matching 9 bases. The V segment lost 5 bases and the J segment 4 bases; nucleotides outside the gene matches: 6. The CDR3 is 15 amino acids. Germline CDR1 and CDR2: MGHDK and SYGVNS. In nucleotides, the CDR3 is TGTGCCAGCAGTAAGGGACTAGCTTCGTACAATGAGCAGTTCTTC. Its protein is CASSKGLASYNEQFF.

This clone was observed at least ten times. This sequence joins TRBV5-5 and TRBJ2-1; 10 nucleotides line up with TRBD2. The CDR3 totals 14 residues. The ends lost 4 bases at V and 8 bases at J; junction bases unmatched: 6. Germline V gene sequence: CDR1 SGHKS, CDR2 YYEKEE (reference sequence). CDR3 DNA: TGTGCCAGCAGCCAAACACTAGCGGGGTATGAGCAGTTCTTC. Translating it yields CASSQTLAGYEQFF.

CDR3 residues: CASLGTGSSYEQYF. The CDR3 nucleotides read TGTGCCAGCCTTGGGACAGGGAGCTCCTACGAGCAGTACTTC. The rearrangement links TRBV2 to TRBJ2-7; 9 nucleotides align to TRBD1. V trimming: 8 bases; J trimming: 0 bases; junction bases outside the gene matches: 5. In germline, CDR1 is SNHLY, CDR2 FYNNEI. The CDR3 length is 14 residues.

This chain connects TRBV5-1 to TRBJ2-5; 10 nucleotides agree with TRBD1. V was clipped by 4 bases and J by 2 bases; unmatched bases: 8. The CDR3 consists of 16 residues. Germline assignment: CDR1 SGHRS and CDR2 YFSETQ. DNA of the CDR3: TGCGCCAGCAGCGTAGCGGGACAGGGGTTACAAGAGACCCAGTACTTC. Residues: CASSVAGQGLQETQYF.

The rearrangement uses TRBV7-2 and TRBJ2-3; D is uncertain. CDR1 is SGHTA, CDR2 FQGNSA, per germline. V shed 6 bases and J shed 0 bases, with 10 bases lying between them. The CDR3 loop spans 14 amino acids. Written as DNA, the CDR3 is TGTGCCAGCAGTGTGACTCGTAGCACAGATACGCAGTATTTT. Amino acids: CASSVTRSTDTQYF.

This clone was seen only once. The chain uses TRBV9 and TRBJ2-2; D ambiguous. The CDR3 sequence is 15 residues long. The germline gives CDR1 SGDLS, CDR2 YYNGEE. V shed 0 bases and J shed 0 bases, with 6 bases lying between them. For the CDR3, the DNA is TGTGCCAGCAGCGTAGGTCTCCCGAACACCGGGGAGCTGTTTTTT. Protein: CASSVGLPNTGELFF.

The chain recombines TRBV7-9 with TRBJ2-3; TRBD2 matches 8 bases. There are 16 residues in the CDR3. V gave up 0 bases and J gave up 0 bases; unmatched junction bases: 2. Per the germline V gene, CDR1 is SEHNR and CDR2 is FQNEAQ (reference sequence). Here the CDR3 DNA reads TGTGCCAGCAGCTTAGCGCGGGAGGCTAGCACAGATACGCAGTATTTT. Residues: CASSLAREASTDTQYF.

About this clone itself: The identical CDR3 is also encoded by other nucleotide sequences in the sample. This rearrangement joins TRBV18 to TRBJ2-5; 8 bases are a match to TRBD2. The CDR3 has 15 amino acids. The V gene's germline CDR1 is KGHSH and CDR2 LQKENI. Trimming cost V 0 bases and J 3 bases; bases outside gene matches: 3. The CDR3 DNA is TGTGCCAGCTCACCACCCGGACTAGCAGAAGAGACCCAGTACTTC. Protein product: CASSPPGLAEETQYF.

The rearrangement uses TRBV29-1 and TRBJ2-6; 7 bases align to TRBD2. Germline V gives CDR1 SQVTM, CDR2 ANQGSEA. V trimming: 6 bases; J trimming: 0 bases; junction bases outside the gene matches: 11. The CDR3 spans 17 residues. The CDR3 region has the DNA TGCAGCGTACCCCAGGGAGGGAGTCTCTCTGGGGCCAACGTCCTGACTTTC. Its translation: CSVPQGGSLSGANVLTF.

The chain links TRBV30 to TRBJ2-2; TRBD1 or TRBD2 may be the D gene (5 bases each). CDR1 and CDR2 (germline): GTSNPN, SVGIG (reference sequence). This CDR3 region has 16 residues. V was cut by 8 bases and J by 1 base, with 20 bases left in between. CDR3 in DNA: TGTGCCCTGAGGTTCGGGGCCCAGGGGAACACCGGGGAGCTGTTTTTT. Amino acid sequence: CALRFGAQGNTGELFF.

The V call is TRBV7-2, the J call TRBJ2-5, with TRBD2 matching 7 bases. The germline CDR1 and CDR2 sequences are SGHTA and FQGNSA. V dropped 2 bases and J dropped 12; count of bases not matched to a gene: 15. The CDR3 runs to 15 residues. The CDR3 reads CASSLNPLRAGREYF. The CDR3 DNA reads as TGTGCCAGCAGCTTAAACCCCCTCCGAGCGGGGAGGGAGTACTTC. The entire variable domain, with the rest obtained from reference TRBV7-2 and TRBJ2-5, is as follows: GAGVSQSPSNKVTEKGKDVELRCDPISGHTALYWYRQSLGQGLEFLIYFQGNSAPDKSGLPSDRFSAERTGGSVSTLTIQRTQQEDSAVYLCASSLNPLRAGREYFGPGTRLLVL.

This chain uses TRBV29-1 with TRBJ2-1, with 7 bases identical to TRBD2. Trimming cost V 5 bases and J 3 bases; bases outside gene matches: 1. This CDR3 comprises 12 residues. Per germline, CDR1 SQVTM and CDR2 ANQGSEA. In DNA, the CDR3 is TGCAGCGTTTCGGGGGGCTACAATGAGCAGTTCTTC. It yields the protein CSVSGGYNEQFF.

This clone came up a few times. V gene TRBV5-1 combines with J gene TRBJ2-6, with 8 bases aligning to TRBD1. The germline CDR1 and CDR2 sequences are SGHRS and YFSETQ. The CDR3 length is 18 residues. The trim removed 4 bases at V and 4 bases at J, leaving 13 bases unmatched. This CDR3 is CASSPRTGNPGGANVLTF. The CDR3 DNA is TGCGCCAGCAGCCCGCGGACAGGGAACCCCGGAGGGGCCAACGTCCTGACTTTC.

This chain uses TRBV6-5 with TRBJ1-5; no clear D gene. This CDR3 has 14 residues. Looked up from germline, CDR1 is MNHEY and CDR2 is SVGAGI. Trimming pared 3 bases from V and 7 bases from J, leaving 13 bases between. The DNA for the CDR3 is TGTGCCAGCAGTTATGGTGGGCCCTCACAGCCCCAGCATTTT. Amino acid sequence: CASSYGGPSQPQHF.

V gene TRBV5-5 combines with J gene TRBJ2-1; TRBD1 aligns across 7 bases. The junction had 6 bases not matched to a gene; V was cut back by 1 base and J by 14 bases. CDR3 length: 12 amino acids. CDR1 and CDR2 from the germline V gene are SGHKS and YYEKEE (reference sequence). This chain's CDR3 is CASSLFRQGEFF. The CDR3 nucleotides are TGTGCCAGCAGCTTGTTCCGACAGGGTGAGTTCTTC.

The CDR3 DNA reads TGCGCCAGCAGCACGGCTAGCGGGAGTATTACAGAGACCCAGTACTTC. Its protein product is CASSTASGSITETQYF. The rearrangement uses TRBV5-1 and TRBJ2-5; TRBD2 agrees at 10 bases. Germline loops: CDR1 SGHRS, CDR2 YFSETQ. The CDR3 has 16 residues. The V and J ends lost 4 bases and 4 bases, in that order; junction bases with no gene match: 10.

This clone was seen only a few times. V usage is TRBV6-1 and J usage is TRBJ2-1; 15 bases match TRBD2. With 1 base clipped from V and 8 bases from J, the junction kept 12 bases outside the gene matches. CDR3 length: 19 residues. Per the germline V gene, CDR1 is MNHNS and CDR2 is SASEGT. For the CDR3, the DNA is TGTGCCAGCAGTGAAGGCTTCTGGACTAGCGGGAGGGTCGGACATGAGCAGTTCTTC. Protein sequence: CASSEGFWTSGRVGHEQFF.

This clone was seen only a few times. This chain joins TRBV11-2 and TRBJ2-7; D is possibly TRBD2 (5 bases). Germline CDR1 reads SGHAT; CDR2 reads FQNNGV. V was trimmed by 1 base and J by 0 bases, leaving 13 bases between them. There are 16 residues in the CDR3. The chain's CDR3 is CASSLGSSGYSYEQYF. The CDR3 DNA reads TGTGCCAGCAGCTTAGGTAGCAGCGGTTACTCCTACGAGCAGTACTTC.